The 2 T cell receptor beta chains in this list originate from one sample, sequenced in a study of read filtering for tumor transcriptome and immune sequencing. The library was built from around 380 ng RNA with molecular barcoded adaptors for alpha/delta and beta/gamma chains. Each CDR3 protein is one row after TCRdb ran MiXCR on the reads. The sample records about 130,000 distinct CDR3 sequences, roughly 13% being singletons. The sequenced material came from a population of CD138-negative cells sorted from bone marrow. Receptor source: a donor at least 40 years old with multiple myeloma.

A remark on this clonotype: Germline and junction disagree at one end, which may indicate a read error. The CDR3: CASSLQGQVQETLYF. In DNA, the CDR3 is TGCGCCAGCAGCTTGCAAGGACAAGTCCAAGAGACCCTGTACTTC. V is TRBV5-1 and J is TRBJ2-5; the D gene is possibly TRBD1 (5 bases). The CDR3 length is 15 residues. The germline V gene has CDR1 SGHRS and CDR2 YFSETQ.

This clonotype was seen ten or more times. The chain couples TRBV7-9 to TRBJ2-1, with D unresolved. V dropped 5 bases and J dropped 0 bases, with 11 bases sitting between them. The V gene's germline CDR1 is SEHNR and CDR2 FQNEAQ (reference sequence). This CDR3 spans 15 amino acids. The CDR3 reads CASSPNEGSYNEQFF. The CDR3 nucleotides read TGTGCCAGCAGCCCTAATGAAGGCTCCTACAATGAGCAGTTCTTC.